This paragraph reports one T cell receptor beta chain. This specimen comes from a study of T cell responses to AZD1222 COVID-19 vaccine. Turning to the study itself: Whether given at about 4 or about 12 weeks, second doses were pooled.

The table came from immunoSEQ multiplex PCR; TCRdb's copy has only in-frame clones and leaves some out. This sample carries about 150,000 clones, over 75% of them seen once, and the ten largest clones take roughly 1.9%. The receptor was isolated from an adult in good health. The specimen comprised peripheral blood, sampled on day 0 of AZD1222 vaccination.

The CDR3 region is CASSLNQGDTIYF. CDR3 sequence (DNA): TGTGCCAGCAGCTTGAACCAGGGTGACACCATATATTTT. The chain recombines TRBV5-4 with TRBJ1-3, with a possible D match to TRBD1 (5 bases). CDR1 SGHNT and CDR2 YYREEE come from the germline V gene (reference sequence). The CDR3 contains 13 residues. Trimming shortened V by 1 base and J by 8 bases, and 10 bases separated the two germline ends.